Shown below are 19 T cell receptor beta chains from a single sample sequenced in a study of CD8+ T cells in alopecia areata. Sequencing templates came from extracted RNA that was reverse transcribed into cDNA. Repertoires were generated with immunoSEQ multiplex PCR, while TCRdb's copy carries only in-frame clones and drops some. This repertoire shows about 210,000 clones, roughly 64% found once; its top ten account for roughly 4.2%. The treatment denotes: oral pan-JAK inhibitor, 5-10 mg twice daily. The material was CD4+ T cells sorted from blood, obtained at week 4, from a patient treated with tofacitinib. Receptors originate from a human donor with alopecia areata.

In the case of this clone: One end of the junction does not line up with germline, which may come from a read error. This rearrangement joins TRBV4-2 to TRBJ1-1; D possibly corresponds to TRBD1 (5 bases). The CDR3 spans 14 residues. The V gene's germline CDR1 is LGHNA and CDR2 YNFKEQ. As DNA, the CDR3 is TGTGTCAGCAGCCATTCGGGGCTTGGGACTGAAGCTTTCTTT. Protein sequence: CVSSHSGLGTEAFF.

This clone showed up just a few times. This chain uses TRBV19 with TRBJ1-5, with TRBD1 matching 10 bases. With V trimmed by 7 bases and J by 7 bases, 7 bases remained unmatched. The germline V gene encodes CDR1 LNHDA and CDR2 SQIVND (reference sequence). The CDR3 runs 14 residues. The CDR3 DNA follows: TGTGCCAGTAAATTGGGACAGGGGTACCAGCCCCAGCATTTT. Its protein is CASKLGQGYQPQHF. The full variable domain, completed using reference TRBV19 and TRBJ1-5, is DGGITQSPKYLFRKEGQNVTLSCEQNLNHDAMYWYRQDPGQGLRLIYYSQIVNDFQKGDIAEGYSVSREKKESFPLTVTSAQKNPTAFYLCASKLGQGYQPQHFGDGTRLSIL.

The genes are TRBV15 and TRBJ1-3, with TRBD1 as a possible D gene (5 bases). V was cut by 4 bases and J by 2 bases, with 9 bases left in between. CDR3 size: 14 residues. Germline V lookup: CDR1 LNHNV, CDR2 YYDKDF (reference sequence). The CDR3 protein is CATSKDSTGNTIYF. For the CDR3, the DNA is TGTGCCACCAGCAAAGACAGTACTGGAAACACCATATATTTT.

The gene calls are TRBV9 and TRBJ1-1; no reliable D call. Germline assignment: CDR1 SGDLS and CDR2 YYNGEE. V lost 4 bases, J lost 5 bases, and 15 bases lay in between. The CDR3 length is 14 residues. This CDR3 is CASSSGPEQTEAFF. The CDR3 DNA sequence: TGTGCCAGCAGCTCCGGACCCGAGCAGACTGAAGCTTTCTTT.

The rearrangement uses TRBV6-5 and TRBJ1-4; no reliable D call. This CDR3 spans 15 amino acids. Germline CDR1 is MNHEY and CDR2 is SVGAGI. V lost 2 bases and J lost 0, with 7 bases in between. The DNA for the CDR3 is TGTGCCAGCAGTTACGGGTGGGCAACTAATGAAAAACTGTTTTTT. Translating gives CASSYGWATNEKLFF.

This clone has a single count. This chain uses TRBV2 with TRBJ2-3; no clear D gene. Germline values: CDR1 SNHLY, CDR2 FYNNEI. V gave up 6 bases and J gave up 0 bases, with 7 bases separating them. The CDR3 spans 13 residues. Here the CDR3 DNA reads TGTGCCAGCAGGGGTTCTAGCACAGATACGCAGTATTTT. This codes for CASRGSSTDTQYF.

The chain carries TRBV25-1 and TRBJ1-1, with D perhaps matching TRBD1 (6 bases). The CDR3 has 16 residues. Germline-derived CDR1 and CDR2 are MGHDK and SYGVNS. The V gene lost 0 bases and the J gene lost 5 bases, with 16 bases spanning the gap. CDR3: CASSEYGHGGPTEAFF. CDR3 DNA: TGTGCCAGCAGTGAATACGGGCATGGGGGGCCAACTGAAGCTTTCTTT.

Here the CDR3 reads CASSQDPNRGETQYF. The DNA for the CDR3 is TGTGCCAGCAGCCAAGATCCTAACCGGGGTGAGACCCAGTACTTC. V and J are TRBV4-2 and TRBJ2-5; D possibly corresponds to TRBD2 (5 bases). This CDR3 contains 15 residues. The germline gives CDR1 LGHNA, CDR2 YNFKEQ. V was shortened by 0 bases and J by 5 bases, with 13 bases between the two germline ends.

In its sample, this clone was seen a few times. The CDR3, as DNA: TGTGCCAGCAGCCTCAGGGTTTCGGGCACAGATACGCAGTATTTT. Amino acid sequence: CASSLRVSGTDTQYF. The chain recombines TRBV11-2 with TRBJ2-3, with D tentatively TRBD1 (5 bases). CDR1 SGHAT and CDR2 FQNNGV come from the germline V gene. There are 15 residues in the CDR3. The V gene lost 5 bases and the J gene lost 1 base, with 13 bases spanning the gap. Supplemented by reference TRBV11-2 and TRBJ2-3, the full variable domain reads EAGVAQSPRYKIIEKRQSVAFWCNPISGHATLYWYQQILGQGPKLLIQFQNNGVVDDSQLPKDRFSAERLKGVDSTLKIQPAKLEDSAVYLCASSLRVSGTDTQYFGPGTRLTVL.

This chain connects TRBV7-2 to TRBJ2-3, with D perhaps TRBD2 (6 bases). Germline-derived CDR1 and CDR2 are SGHTA and FQGNSA. The V end lost 1 base, the J end lost 5 bases, and 10 bases lay between the germline ends. The CDR3 has 14 residues. As DNA, the CDR3 is TGTGCCAGCAGCTTAGGACTAGAGGTAGATACGCAGTATTTT. Protein sequence: CASSLGLEVDTQYF.

V and J are TRBV23-1 and TRBJ1-2; D remains unclear. TRBV23-1 is known as an ORF, though its function is uncertain. V lost 4 bases, J lost 4 bases, and 13 bases lay in between. This CDR3 has 14 amino acids. CDR3 nucleotides: TGCGCCAGCAGTCTAGAACCTAGCGGCTATGGCTACACCTTC. This codes for CASSLEPSGYGYTF.

J is TRBJ2-3 and V is TRBV7-9; TRBD2 aligns across 8 bases. In germline, CDR1 is SEHNR, CDR2 FQNEAQ (reference sequence). V trimming: 10 bases; J trimming: 4 bases; junction bases outside the gene matches: 7. CDR3 length equals 13 residues. The CDR3 spells CATRGGTADTQYF. In nucleotides, the CDR3 is TGTGCCACCCGCGGGGGGACGGCAGATACGCAGTATTTT.

The chain uses TRBV4-1 and TRBJ2-3; maybe TRBD1 (6 bases). Germline-derived CDR1 and CDR2 are MGHRA and YSYEKL. The CDR3 contains 15 residues. V shed 5 bases and J shed 4 bases, with 16 bases lying between them. The CDR3 sequence: CASSVQGFVADTQYF. Here the CDR3 DNA reads TGCGCCAGCAGCGTCCAGGGGTTTGTGGCAGATACGCAGTATTTT.

The V and J genes are TRBV29-1 and TRBJ2-1; either TRBD1 or TRBD2 may supply D (7 bases each). The CDR3 is 13 amino acids. V was clipped by 3 bases and J by 8 bases, with 14 bases between them. The germline V gene encodes CDR1 SQVTM and CDR2 ANQGSEA. CDR3 region: CSVEQGGGDEQFF. CDR3 in DNA: TGCAGCGTTGAGCAGGGAGGGGGCGATGAGCAGTTCTTC.

The gene calls are TRBV15 and TRBJ1-1; D uncertain. The germline gives CDR1 LNHNV, CDR2 YYDKDF (reference sequence). Trimming pared 2 bases from V and 5 bases from J, leaving 9 bases between. The CDR3 runs 13 residues. CDR3 DNA sequence: TGTGCCACCAGCAGATCGGGAGGGACTGAAGCTTTCTTT. Translating it yields CATSRSGGTEAFF.

CDR3 loop: CASSQVLGLNYGYTF. In nucleotides, the CDR3 is TGCGCCAGCAGCCAAGTGCTGGGGCTTAACTATGGCTACACCTTC. The gene calls are TRBV4-3 and TRBJ1-2; TRBD1 is a possible D gene (5 bases). The CDR3 covers 15 residues. The germline V gene encodes CDR1 LGHNA and CDR2 YSLEER. Trimming took off 1 base at V and 1 base at J, with 10 bases between the two ends.

The chain is built from TRBV9 and TRBJ2-3; D gene ambiguous. Per the germline V gene, CDR1 is SGDLS and CDR2 is YYNGEE. V lost 0 bases to trimming and J lost 6 bases, with 5 bases between them. This CDR3 region has 12 residues. CDR3 residues: CASSVEVDTQYF. The CDR3 nucleotides are TGTGCCAGCAGCGTAGAGGTTGATACGCAGTATTTT.

CDR3 nucleotide sequence: TGTGCCAGCAGCCGGGGACGAGGCAATCAGCCCCAGCATTTT. It is translated as CASSRGRGNQPQHF. The chain carries TRBV11-1 and TRBJ1-5; TRBD1 is a possible D gene (5 bases). Trimming removed 5 bases at V and 2 bases at J, with 10 bases between. The germline CDR1 and CDR2 sequences are SGHAT and FQDESV (reference sequence). CDR3 size: 14 residues.

The rearrangement joins TRBV6-5 to TRBJ1-6; D may be TRBD1 (5 bases). V was trimmed by 3 bases and J by 9 bases, leaving 15 bases between them. The CDR3 loop spans 15 amino acids. Germline CDR1 reads MNHEY; CDR2 reads SVGAGI. The CDR3 sequence is CASSYRQGGGSPLHF. CDR3 in DNA: TGTGCCAGCAGTTATCGGCAGGGAGGCGGTTCACCCCTCCACTTT.